The rows below give T cell receptor gamma chains drawn from one sample of a study of in vitro expanded adult blood gammadelta T cells. TCRdb reprocessed the 5' RACE reads through CATT. The sample includes about 470 gamma-chain clones, over 10% of them seen just once. Their specific antigens are unknown. The sample in question was gamma-delta T cells from peripheral blood expanded in culture, obtained from an in vitro culture stimulated with zoledronate. These receptors were collected from an adult in good health. Each CDR3 is given with its conserved first and last residue. Clone size is given as how often the clone was seen (once, few, many) or a class if it is expanded.

clone_size: few; cdr3_length: 13; v_call: TRGV8; j_call: TRGJP2; cdr3_aa: CATSYSSDWIKTF; cdr3_nt: TGTGCCACCTCATATAGTAGTGATTGGATCAAGACGTTC
clone_size: large; cdr3_length: 16; v_call: TRGV9; j_call: TRGJP; cdr3_aa: CALWEVGELGKKIKVF; cdr3_nt: TGTGCCTTGTGGGAGGTGGGTGAGTTGGGCAAAAAAATCAAGGTATTT
clone_size: large; cdr3_length: 16; v_call: TRGV9; j_call: TRGJP; cdr3_aa: CALWEVDELGKKIKVF; cdr3_nt: TGTGCCTTGTGGGAGGTGGACGAGTTGGGCAAAAAAATCAAGGTATTT
clone_size: large; cdr3_length: 17; v_call: TRGV9; j_call: TRGJP; cdr3_aa: CALWEVPDELGKKIKVF; cdr3_nt: TGTGCCTTGTGGGAGGTTCCCGACGAGTTGGGCAAAAAAATCAAGGTATTT
clone_size: large; cdr3_length: 16; v_call: TRGV9; j_call: TRGJP; cdr3_aa: CALWEVQELGKKIKVF; cdr3_nt: TGTGCCTTGTGGGAGGTACAAGAGTTGGGCAAAAAAATCAAGGTTTTT